The 21 T cell receptor beta chains below come from one sample, sequenced in a study of type 1 and type 2 diabetes patients. The PCR template was genomic DNA. Amplification of the beta chain CDR3 used 30 forward and 13 reverse multiplex primers. In TCRdb, the multiplex PCR reads were re-called with MiXCR into one record per CDR3 protein. The repertoire holds about 270,000 distinct CDR3 sequences, with 40% to 50% as singletons. Sequenced material: peripheral blood mononuclear cells (PBMCs). The receptors stem from a man aged 18 to 30 with type 2 diabetes.

The chain links TRBV5-1 to TRBJ1-1, with D hard to call. The CDR3 extends over 12 amino acids. Germline V lookup: CDR1 SGHRS, CDR2 YFSETQ. V lost 7 bases and J 3 bases, leaving 10 bases between the germline ends. This chain's CDR3 is CASLGTDTEAFF. CDR3 nucleotide sequence: TGCGCCAGCCTTGGTACGGACACTGAAGCTTTCTTT.

This clonotype was counted a few times. The chain is built from TRBV27 and TRBJ1-1; D is unresolved. The CDR3 has 13 amino acids. Trimming removed 2 bases from V and 9 bases from J, with 13 bases in between. Germline V gives CDR1 MNHEY, CDR2 SMNVEV (reference sequence). As DNA, the CDR3 is TGTGCCAGCAGTTTACGCCGGACGACAAAAGCTTTCTTT. The encoded protein is CASSLRRTTKAFF.

This clonotype was recorded a few times. The gene calls are TRBV5-6 and TRBJ1-2; 9 bases map to TRBD1. Germline CDR1 and CDR2: SGHDT and YYEEEE. With V trimmed by 0 bases and J by 8 bases, 5 bases remained unmatched. This CDR3 is built from 14 residues. CDR3 coding DNA: TGTGCCAGCAGCTTGGCACAGGGGGCTACGGGCTACACCTTC. This codes for CASSLAQGATGYTF.

V is TRBV27 and J is TRBJ2-5; TRBD1 aligns across 10 bases. The V segment lost 5 bases and the J segment 5 bases; nucleotides outside the gene matches: 5. The CDR3 is made up of 14 amino acids. Germline V gene sequence: CDR1 MNHEY, CDR2 SMNVEV (reference sequence). The CDR3 DNA reads as TGTGCCAGCAGTCGACAGGGGGCGAGGGAGACCCAGTACTTC. Its protein product is CASSRQGARETQYF.

The chain uses TRBV9 and TRBJ2-2; the D call may be TRBD1 or TRBD2 (5 bases each). Trimming removed 4 bases at V and 4 bases at J, with 11 bases between. Germline CDR1 reads SGDLS; CDR2 reads YYNGEE. CDR3 length: 14 amino acids. The CDR3 sequence is CASSLLGVTGELFF. In DNA, the CDR3 is TGTGCCAGCAGCCTCTTGGGGGTCACCGGGGAGCTGTTTTTT.

This clonotype was recorded many times. The V gene is TRBV10-3, the J gene TRBJ2-7, with D maybe TRBD2 (5 bases). The length of the CDR3 is 15 residues. Between the trimmed V and J ends, which lost 3 bases and 1 base, there was a span of 13 bases. The germline CDR1 and CDR2 sequences are ENHRY and SYGVKD. CDR3 bases: TGTGCCATCAGTGAATCCAGGAGGTCTTCCTACGAGCAGTACTTC. Protein sequence: CAISESRRSSYEQYF.

This CDR3 reads CASSPLTGYNSPLHF. The CDR3 DNA sequence: TGTGCCAGCAGTCCCCTTACAGGGTACAATTCACCCCTCCACTTT. The chain employs TRBV6-1 and TRBJ1-6; D is possibly TRBD1 (6 bases). The CDR3 has 15 residues. The V gene lost 5 bases and the J gene lost 7 bases, with 15 bases spanning the gap. Germline values: CDR1 MNHNS, CDR2 SASEGT.

This rearrangement joins TRBV20-1 to TRBJ1-1; no reliable D call. The CDR3 runs 13 residues. V lost 8 bases and J lost 1, with 14 bases in between. The germline V gene has CDR1 DFQATT and CDR2 SNEGSKA (reference sequence). The CDR3 sequence is CSYQAFGNTEAFF. The CDR3 DNA is TGCAGTTACCAGGCTTTCGGGAACACTGAAGCTTTCTTT.

V is TRBV2 and J is TRBJ1-1, with D possibly TRBD1 on 5 matching bases. Looked up from germline, CDR1 is SNHLY and CDR2 is FYNNEI. Deletions cut 5 bases from V and 11 bases from J, with 12 bases between. The CDR3 is 11 residues long. CDR3 sequence (DNA): TGTGCCAGCAGTCAGGGTAGTCAGGCTTTCTTT. It is translated as CASSQGSQAFF.

The chain carries TRBV27 and TRBJ1-1; a possible D gene is TRBD1 (5 bases). The CDR3 extends over 14 amino acids. V lost 6 bases, J lost 4 bases, and 15 bases lay in between. Germline CDR1 and CDR2: MNHEY and SMNVEV (reference sequence). This CDR3 reads CASRDRDVGTEAFF. CDR3 nucleotide sequence: TGTGCCAGCAGAGATCGGGACGTTGGCACTGAAGCTTTCTTT.

This clonotype was picked up a small number of times. The chain joins TRBV2 to TRBJ2-3; 7 bases line up with TRBD2. CDR3 length: 17 amino acids. Germline CDR1 and CDR2: SNHLY and FYNNEI. The V and J ends lost 4 bases and 0 bases, in that order; junction bases with no gene match: 10. The CDR3 region has the DNA TGTGCCAGCAGTGTTATACTAGCGATATTTAGCACAGATACGCAGTATTTT. It yields the protein CASSVILAIFSTDTQYF.

This clonotype was seen more than once but under ten times. V gene TRBV5-1 combines with J gene TRBJ2-7, with no clear D. Between the trimmed V and J ends, which lost 4 bases and 3 bases, there was a span of 8 bases. The CDR3 consists of 12 residues. Germline CDR1 reads SGHRS; CDR2 reads YFSETQ. The CDR3 loop is CASSGNYYEQYF. Written as DNA, the CDR3 is TGCGCCAGCAGCGGGAACTACTACGAGCAGTACTTC.

This clonotype was seen ten or more times. The chain couples TRBV2 to TRBJ1-4; 9 nucleotides agree with TRBD1. V was clipped by 5 bases and J by 5 bases; unmatched bases: 6. The CDR3 consists of 15 residues. CDR1 is SNHLY and CDR2 is FYNNEI in the germline V gene. CDR3 region: CASSPPGQGNEKLFF. CDR3 DNA: TGTGCCAGCAGTCCTCCGGGACAGGGAAATGAAAAACTGTTTTTT.

This rearrangement joins TRBV27 to TRBJ2-7, with D perhaps matching TRBD2 (7 bases). V was pared by 10 bases and J by 0 bases, with 19 bases between. The germline gives CDR1 MNHEY, CDR2 SMNVEV (reference sequence). The CDR3 consists of 15 residues. CDR3 coding DNA: TGTGCCATCAGGGGTAGCGGGTTGAGCTCCTACGAGCAGTACTTC. Its translation: CAIRGSGLSSYEQYF.

Only a few counts were recorded for this clonotype. The V gene is TRBV9, the J gene TRBJ2-7, with D possibly matching TRBD1 (5 bases). CDR1 and CDR2 from the germline V gene are SGDLS and YYNGEE. With 0 bases removed from V and 7 bases from J, the gap between germline ends came to 11 bases. The CDR3 loop spans 13 amino acids. CDR3 region: CASSVDQAGEQYF. The DNA for the CDR3 is TGTGCCAGCAGCGTAGACCAAGCAGGGGAGCAGTACTTC.

On this clonotype itself: Mismatch with germline at one junction end may stem from a read error. This chain uses TRBV2 with TRBJ2-1; 7 bases are shared with TRBD1. The CDR3 runs to 12 residues. In germline, CDR1 is SNHLY, CDR2 FYNNEI. DNA of the CDR3: TGTGCCAGCAGGGAAGACAGGGTAAGGCAGTTCTTC. This codes for CASREDRVRQFF.

V usage is TRBV7-9 and J usage is TRBJ1-1; D remains unclear. The germline V and J ends were trimmed by 4 bases and 6 bases, with 9 bases remaining between them. Per germline, CDR1 SEHNR and CDR2 FQNEAQ (reference sequence). The CDR3 contains 12 residues. CDR3 amino acids: CASSSVTPEAFF. The CDR3 DNA reads as TGTGCCAGCAGCTCGGTAACCCCTGAAGCTTTCTTT. Full variable domain (missing parts from reference TRBV7-9 and TRBJ1-1): DTGVSQNPRHKITKRGQNVTFRCDPISEHNRLYWYRQTLGQGPEFLTYFQNEAQLEKSRLLSDRFSAERPKGSFSTLEIQRTEQGDSAMYLCASSSVTPEAFFGQGTRLTVV.

As regards this clonotype: One end of the junction is discordant with germline, which a read error may explain. This rearrangement joins TRBV7-2 to TRBJ2-7; tentative D call: TRBD1 (5 bases). The germline gives CDR1 SGHTA, CDR2 FQGNSA. This CDR3 is 19 amino acids long. CDR3 residues: CSSSLGRGRVSSGVSDQYF. Here the CDR3 DNA reads TGTTCCAGCAGCTTAGGACGCGGCAGGGTATCATCTGGAGTCAGCGACCAGTACTTC.

The chain recombines TRBV19 with TRBJ1-1, with D possibly TRBD1 on 5 matching bases. The CDR3 is 13 residues long. V lost 3 bases, J lost 4 bases, and 9 bases lay in between. CDR1 and CDR2 from the germline V gene are LNHDA and SQIVND (reference sequence). CDR3 residues: CASSISTVTEAFF. The CDR3 nucleotides read TGTGCCAGTAGTATCTCGACAGTCACTGAAGCTTTCTTT.

Points on this clonotype: One base away lies a much larger clone, so this may be a sequencing read error. The chain employs TRBV30 and TRBJ2-5; D is uncertain. Per the germline V gene, CDR1 is GTSNPN and CDR2 is SVGIG (reference sequence). CDR3 length: 15 amino acids. The CDR3 DNA is TGTGCCTGGAGTTTTGGGATAGAAAACCAAGAGACCGAGTACTTC. As protein: CAWSFGIENQETEYF.

This clonotype was detected many times. V and J are TRBV2 and TRBJ1-4; D remains unclear. V was cut by 4 bases and J by 0 bases, with 9 bases left in between. Per the germline V gene, CDR1 is SNHLY and CDR2 is FYNNEI. This CDR3 has 15 amino acids. The CDR3 region is CASSVRLTTNEKLFF. In DNA, the CDR3 is TGTGCCAGCAGTGTCCGACTGACAACTAATGAAAAACTGTTTTTT.